The 12 T cell receptor beta chains presented below share a single source sample, sequenced in a study of T cells in tuberculosis. Assay: immunoSEQ multiplex PCR; the TCRdb copy retains only in-frame clones and omits some. This repertoire shows approximately 20,000 clones, about 96% found once; its top ten account for under 8%. Sequences were obtained from PBMCs. These receptors were taken from a donor aged 10-29 years with latent tuberculosis or without tuberculosis infection.

The chain has TRBV29-1 and TRBJ2-7, with 7 positions matching TRBD1. The CDR3 loop spans 13 amino acids. CDR1 is SQVTM, CDR2 ANQGSEA, per germline. With 2 bases clipped from V and 4 bases from J, the junction kept 5 bases outside the gene matches. The CDR3 DNA reads as TGCAGCGTTGAAATTCCCAGGGGGTACGAGCAGTACTTC. Protein sequence: CSVEIPRGYEQYF.

The chain joins TRBV29-1 to TRBJ2-1, with TRBD1 identical over 9 bases. V shed 8 bases and J 6 bases; nucleotides not matched to a gene: 14. Germline values: CDR1 SQVTM, CDR2 ANQGSEA. CDR3 length: 15 amino acids. CDR3 in amino acids: CSSPWGTGISNEQFF. Here the CDR3 DNA reads TGCAGCTCACCATGGGGGACAGGGATTTCCAATGAGCAGTTCTTC.

The chain has TRBV11-2 and TRBJ1-1; 8 bases align to TRBD1. The CDR3 has 15 amino acids. Germline-derived CDR1 and CDR2 are SGHAT and FQNNGV. V shed 1 base, J shed 4 bases, and the junction held 5 bases outside the gene matches. The CDR3 region has the DNA TGTGCCAGCAGCTTAGGCTCAGGGGGCGTCACTGAAGCTTTCTTT. Amino acid sequence: CASSLGSGGVTEAFF.

V usage is TRBV5-1 and J usage is TRBJ1-5, with 7 bases that match TRBD1. Germline CDR1 is SGHRS and CDR2 is YFSETQ. With 1 base clipped from V and 4 bases from J, the junction kept 5 bases outside the gene matches. The CDR3 totals 15 residues. The CDR3 sequence is CASSLNTGANQPQHF. In nucleotides, the CDR3 is TGCGCCAGCAGCTTGAACACAGGGGCGAATCAGCCCCAGCATTTT. The variable domain in full, with the rest retrieved from reference TRBV5-1 and TRBJ1-5, is KAGVTQTPRYLIKTRGQQVTLSCSPISGHRSVSWYQQTPGQGLQFLFEYFSETQRNKGNFPGRFSGRQFSNSRSEMNVSTLELGDSALYLCASSLNTGANQPQHFGDGTRLSIL.

The genes are TRBV19 and TRBJ1-1, with D perhaps matching TRBD1 (5 bases). The CDR3 is made up of 17 amino acids. Germline V gene lookup returns CDR1 LNHDA and CDR2 SQIVND (reference sequence). V lost 4 bases to trimming and J lost 1 base, with 19 bases between them. The CDR3 nucleotides are TGTGCCAGTAGTAAAAGGACACGCTCAAGGCCGAACACTGAAGCTTTCTTT. This gives the protein CASSKRTRSRPNTEAFF. The whole variable domain, filled in from reference TRBV19 and TRBJ1-1, reads DGGITQSPKYLFRKEGQNVTLSCEQNLNHDAMYWYRQDPGQGLRLIYYSQIVNDFQKGDIAEGYSVSREKKESFPLTVTSAQKNPTAFYLCASSKRTRSRPNTEAFFGQGTRLTVV.

This sequence joins TRBV10-1 and TRBJ1-5, with TRBD1 matching 11 bases. The CDR3 length is 19 residues. Germline V gene sequence: CDR1 WNHNN, CDR2 SYGVQD (reference sequence). Trimming at V came to 8 bases and at J to 2 bases, leaving 17 bases not matched to a gene. CDR3 loop: CASAGGGQGARGGNQPQHF. CDR3 bases: TGCGCCAGCGCCGGAGGAGGACAGGGGGCAAGAGGTGGCAATCAGCCCCAGCATTTT.

The gene calls are TRBV6-1 and TRBJ1-2; no firm D call. The CDR3 consists of 13 residues. The ends were cut back, 4 bases at V and 2 bases at J, with 8 bases in the middle. Per the germline V gene, CDR1 is MNHNS and CDR2 is SASEGT. The CDR3 DNA reads as TGTGCCAGCAGTGTAAGAGAGAACTATGGCTACACCTTC. As protein: CASSVRENYGYTF.

J is TRBJ1-2 and V is TRBV23-1, with no clear D. TRBV23-1 is an ORF; its function is uncertain. Trimming removed 0 bases from V and 7 bases from J, with 6 bases in between. The CDR3 length is 12 residues. This CDR3 is CASSQSSRGYTF. For the CDR3, the DNA is TGCGCCAGCAGTCAATCCTCCCGTGGCTACACCTTC.

J is TRBJ1-4 and V is TRBV10-3, with 11 bases that match TRBD1. CDR1 and CDR2 from the germline V gene are ENHRY and SYGVKD. Trimming removed 6 bases from V and 5 bases from J; junction bases left unmatched: 8. The CDR3 totals 16 residues. CDR3 loop: CAISPGQGGLNEKLFF. The CDR3 DNA reads as TGTGCCATCAGCCCGGGACAGGGGGGTTTGAATGAAAAACTGTTTTTT.

The chain joins TRBV7-9 to TRBJ1-1; 7 bases match TRBD1. V was pared by 8 bases and J by 0 bases, with 9 bases of the junction left unmatched. The CDR3 length is 15 residues. Germline V gene lookup returns CDR1 SEHNR and CDR2 FQNEAQ (reference sequence). The CDR3 is CASGRQGPLNTEAFF. In nucleotides, the CDR3 is TGTGCCAGCGGCCGACAGGGCCCCTTGAACACTGAAGCTTTCTTT.

This chain uses TRBV4-1 with TRBJ1-2; the D gene is possibly TRBD1 (6 bases). The CDR3 sequence is 13 residues long. Germline V gene sequence: CDR1 MGHRA, CDR2 YSYEKL. V lost 9 bases, J lost 2 bases, and 13 bases lay in between. This CDR3 is CASTGTTNYGYTF. CDR3 DNA: TGCGCCAGTACCGGGACAACAAACTATGGCTACACCTTC.

V is TRBV29-1 and J is TRBJ2-3; 11 bases agree with TRBD2. The CDR3 sequence is 14 residues long. The V and J ends lost 5 bases and 6 bases, in that order; junction bases with no gene match: 7. Germline V CDR1 and CDR2: SQVTM, ANQGSEA. The CDR3 loop is CSVRLAGSFDTQYF. The CDR3 bases are TGCAGCGTTAGACTAGCGGGGTCGTTTGATACGCAGTATTTT.